This T cell receptor (beta chain) was sequenced in a study of vaccination and CD4 T cells after COVID-19 (dated by TCRdb to the early 2020s). At the level of the whole study: SARS-CoV-2 positivity had been established in the convalescent patients by nasal swab PCR, and mild disease was recorded in about 9 of these patients and severe disease in one. Six males and four females were included in the convalescent cohort, with two Hispanic individuals, seven Caucasians, two Asians and one multiracial person represented. Two doses of either the Pfizer-BioNTech BNT162b2 vaccine (n=8) or the Moderna mRNA-1273 vaccine (n=2) were administered to participants. Post-COVID blood samples from convalescent patients were collected a median of about 110 days after diagnosis, with a range of about 35 to 180 days. The time from the second vaccine dose to post-vaccine blood sampling had a median of approximately 72 days and ranged from 14 to 241 days. Overlapping spike peptide pools from SARS-CoV-2 and from the common cold coronaviruses HCoV-NL63, HCoV-OC43 and HCoV-229E were used as culture stimuli. Control cultures received a CEFX viral epitope pool as the positive control, an HIV-1 Nef peptide pool as the negative control, or no peptide. The spike-specific CD4+ TCR repertoire was compared before and after mRNA vaccination in nine to ten COVID-19 convalescent patients and a handful of infection-naive healthy vaccine recipients. Beyond this particular receptor, the publication reports: Among convalescent patients, a median about 86% of the SARS-CoV-2-reactive clones seen after vaccination appeared only after vaccination, which suggests priming specific to the vaccine. Of the vaccine-specific clones in convalescent patients, 304 of 307, or nearly all, reacted only to SARS-CoV-2 spike and did not cross-react with common cold coronaviruses. An increase in the median number of SARS-CoV-2-reactive clonotypes from 20 to 25 after infection to about 39 after vaccination was observed, but the change was not found to be significant. The number of convalescent patients in the study was relatively small, and the study did not examine early timepoints following natural infection.

The germline V gene (reference sequence) provides CDR1 DFQATT and CDR2 SNEGSKA. The CDR3 runs 14 amino acids, cysteine and phenylalanine included. Just CDR3 DNA is preserved here, 42 bases in frame from base 1. Germline trimming amounts to 4 bases on V and 5 bases on J, with 7 as the count of junction bases outside the gene matches. Explained via the paper, the treatment or condition label denotes: 10-day PBMC culture with coronavirus spike peptide pools or control peptides (ViraFEST assay). To expand antigen-specific T cells with peptide pools and then pick out the expanded clonotypes through TCR sequencing, the study relied on the ViraFEST assay. The positive SARS-CoV-2 PCR tests of the convalescent patients were dated from March to December 2020, before the Alpha, Beta and Delta variants emerged in the United States. PBMCs were cultured at roughly 1.9 million per well in IMDM supplemented with roughly 5.2% human AB serum and about 10 IU/ml IL-2, with approximately 10 ug/ml peptide pools added. On days 3 and 7, half of the culture medium was replaced with fresh IL-2-containing medium. CD4+ T cells were isolated after approximately ten days of culture through negative selection using the EasySep CD4+ T cell isolation kit. Ficoll-Paque Plus gradient centrifugation was used to isolate PBMCs from whole blood, and the isolated PBMCs were then either used fresh or cryopreserved at -140C. Each culture condition was generally run in triplicate wells.

Of note for this clonotype: Its antigen remains undetermined. No quality values exist for individual bases; no much larger clone is one base distant.

Libraries were constructed by PCR. At the Johns Hopkins FTIC core, DNA from the cultured CD4+ T cells underwent TCR sequencing with the Oncomine TCR Beta short-read assay. Genomic DNA was extracted from the cultured CD4+ T cells with the QIAamp micro DNA kit. The Oncomine TCR Beta libraries from cultured CD4+ T cells were pooled using unique dual indexes and then sequenced on an Illumina iSeq 100. The original methods were these. Non-productive sequences were removed, and CDR3s that did not start with C, did not end with F or W, or were shorter than 7 amino acids were discarded. Antigen-specific clonotypes were identified using the MANAFEST web application through comparison of peptide-stimulated wells with reference and other culture wells. To be called positive, a clone needed an FDR below 0.05, an odds ratio above 5, and a productive frequency above 0.1% in at least two of three replicate wells. Cross-reactive clonotypes were defined as significantly expanded in both SARS-CoV-2 spike wells and at least one common cold coronavirus spike condition. Levenshtein distances (stringdist) and unrooted phylogenetic trees (ape) in R version 3.6.1 were used to assess CDR3 homology. TCRdb trimmed public reads at Q25 via fastp, called clones via MiXCR and kept in-frame beta chains. Identical CDR3 protein sequences are pooled into one entry, listed with their most common genes and DNA. Clone size and V and J calls follow TCRdb, not the original study. The sample table contains about 14,000 distinct CDR3 sequences; only one count was recorded for roughly 27% of them. Approximately 19% of the sample comes from the top ten.

Sequencing was carried out using cultured CD4+ T cells from blood. Recombination connected TRBV20-1 to TRBJ2-3; 9 middle bases align to TRBD2. The TCR originated in a human donor with COVID-19. The sequenced DNA is TGCAGTGCTAAGACGGGACTAGCCTTAGATACGCAGTATTTT. Its protein product is CSAKTGLALDTQYF.